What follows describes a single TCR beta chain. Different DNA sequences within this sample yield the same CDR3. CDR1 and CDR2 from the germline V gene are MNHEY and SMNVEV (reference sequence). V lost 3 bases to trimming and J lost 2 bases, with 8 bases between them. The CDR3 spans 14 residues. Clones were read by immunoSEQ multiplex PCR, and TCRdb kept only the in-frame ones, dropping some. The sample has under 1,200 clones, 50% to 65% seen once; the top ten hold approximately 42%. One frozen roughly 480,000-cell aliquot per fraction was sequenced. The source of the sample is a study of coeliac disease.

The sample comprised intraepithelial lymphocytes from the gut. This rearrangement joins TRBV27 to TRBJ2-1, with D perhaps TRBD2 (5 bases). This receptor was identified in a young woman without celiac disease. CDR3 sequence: CASSLGGPYNEQFF. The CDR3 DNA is TGTGCCAGCAGTTTGGGCGGGCCCTACAATGAGCAGTTCTTC.